This T cell receptor beta chain was documented in a study of sequential checkpoint blockade in melanoma. The CDR3 has 14 amino acids. The germline CDR1 and CDR2 sequences are LNHDA and SQIVND (reference sequence). Trimming took 4 bases from V and 5 from J; bases not matched to a gene: 8. Profiled with immunoSEQ multiplex PCR; TCRdb holds only in-frame clones, not every one. The table shows 40,000 or so clones, with 80% to 90% occurring only once. Described treatment: randomized to nivolumab then ipilimumab (arm A) or the reverse (arm B). The clonotype originates from a human donor with melanoma. V and J are TRBV19 and TRBJ2-7, with TRBD1 identical over 7 bases. The sequenced sample was CD8+ T cells sorted from blood (inferred from file names), obtained from a patient given nivolumab and ipilimumab in sequence. The CDR3 is CASSTWGDRDEQYF. DNA for the CDR3: TGTGCCAGTAGTACTTGGGGAGACAGGGACGAGCAGTACTTC.